The source of this T cell receptor beta chain is a study of shared clonotypes between healthy human individuals. For each subset, genomic DNA was distributed in equal portions over several immunoSEQ plates. The assay was immunoSEQ multiplex PCR, and TCRdb's table has in-frame clones only and misses some. The table has about 1.1 million clones, around 82% seen once. This CDR3 comprises 11 residues. The V gene's germline CDR1 is MDHEN and CDR2 SYDVKM. V lost 5 bases and J lost 9, with 11 bases in between. This clone showed up many times. What it binds is not known. General study results and limits: Across a few donors, naive CD4 shared about 5%, naive CD8 more than 3%, memory CD4 more than 2%, memory CD8 0.4%.

The material sequenced was memory CD4+ T cells from PBMCs. The subset was: CD45RA-negative fraction. This TCR was sampled from a man aged 18 to 35 in good health. Some clones in this sample may be carry-over from other donors' samples. J is TRBJ2-7 and V is TRBV28; D not resolved. The CDR3 is CASSVWWGQYF. The DNA of the CDR3 is TGTGCCAGCAGTGTGTGGTGGGGGCAGTACTTC.